This TCR beta chain was sequenced for a study of cytomegalovirus exposure and HLA in healthy donors. Study overall: The Caucasian-associated ancestry cluster held roughly 80% of 398 genotyped donors. Findings and caveats of the study: Judged likely to be a sequencing artifact was a cluster of highly shared sequence variants. As a later analysis revealed, most CMV-associated TCR beta chains appeared HLA-restricted. Apart from CMV serostatus, no immune exposure information was available.

This PCR relied on a set of 60 Vbeta primers and 13 Jbeta primers. The assay was immunoSEQ multiplex PCR, and TCRdb's table has in-frame clones only and misses some. The sample holds 200,000 to 250,000 clones, around 83% seen once. The length of the CDR3 is 16 residues. Trimming cost V 1 base and J 0 bases, with 9 bases left between them. The V gene's germline CDR1 is SGHNT and CDR2 YENEEA. About this clone: Its antigen remains unknown.

The chain joins TRBV11-3 to TRBJ2-2; unclear D gene. This receptor was taken from a girl aged 2-10 years in good health and CMV-seronegative. Input material: PBMCs. CDR3 residues: CASSLGPSANTGELFF. The CDR3 DNA is TGTGCCAGCAGCTTAGGACCGAGCGCGAACACCGGGGAGCTGTTTTTT.